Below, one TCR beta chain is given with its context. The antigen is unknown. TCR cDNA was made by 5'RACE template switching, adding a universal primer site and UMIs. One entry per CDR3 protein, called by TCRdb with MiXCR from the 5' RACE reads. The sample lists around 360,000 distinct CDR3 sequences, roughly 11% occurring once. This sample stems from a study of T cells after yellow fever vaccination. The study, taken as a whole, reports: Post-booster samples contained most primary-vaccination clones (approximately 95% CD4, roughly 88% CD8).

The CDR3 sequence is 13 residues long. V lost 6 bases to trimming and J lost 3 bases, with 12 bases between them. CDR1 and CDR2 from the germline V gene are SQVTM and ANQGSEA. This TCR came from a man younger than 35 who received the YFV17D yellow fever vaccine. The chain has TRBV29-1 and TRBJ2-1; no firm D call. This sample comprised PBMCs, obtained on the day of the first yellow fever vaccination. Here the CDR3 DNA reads TGCAGCGTCTTACCGGTGGACTACAATGAGCAGTTCTTC. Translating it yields CSVLPVDYNEQFF.